The 10 T cell receptor beta chains below all came from one sample that was sequenced in a study of blood T cell repertoires in COVID-19. Sequencing was performed with immunoSEQ multiplex PCR; in TCRdb, only in-frame clones are kept and a portion is missing. This table has a few hundred thousand clones, more than 70% appearing once. The sequencing input was peripheral blood. The receptors originated from a woman aged 45-60 years with acute or convalescent COVID-19.

V is TRBV5-1 and J is TRBJ1-5, with TRBD1 identical over 7 bases. With 4 bases clipped from V and 6 bases from J, the junction kept 13 bases outside the gene matches. Germline CDR1 reads SGHRS; CDR2 reads YFSETQ. The CDR3 totals 16 residues. The CDR3 region is CASSPDPGQTPQPQHF. In DNA form, the CDR3 reads TGCGCCAGCAGCCCTGACCCGGGACAGACGCCTCAGCCCCAGCATTTT.

The chain joins TRBV5-1 to TRBJ2-5, with 8 bases fitting TRBD1. The CDR3 covers 15 residues. Germline assignment: CDR1 SGHRS and CDR2 YFSETQ. V lost 3 bases, J lost 4 bases, and 8 bases stayed unmatched. The CDR3 loop is CASSWGQGAGETQYF. The CDR3 nucleotides read TGCGCCAGCAGCTGGGGTCAGGGGGCTGGAGAGACCCAGTACTTC.

This chain joins TRBV6-6 and TRBJ2-2, with D possibly matching TRBD1 (6 bases). CDR1 MNHNY and CDR2 SVGAGI come from the germline V gene (reference sequence). CDR3 length: 14 residues. V was trimmed by 6 bases and J by 1 base, leaving 9 bases between them. CDR3 sequence: CASRVTGNTGELFF. The DNA of the CDR3 is TGTGCCAGCAGAGTGACAGGGAACACCGGGGAGCTGTTTTTT.

The chain uses TRBV2 and TRBJ2-1; D is undetermined. Deletions cut 3 bases from V and 8 bases from J, with 17 bases between. The CDR3 consists of 15 residues. CDR1 is SNHLY and CDR2 is FYNNEI in the germline V gene. The CDR3 DNA sequence: TGTGCCAGCAGTGAGCGCGGTCTCGGGTGGGATGAGCAGTTCTTC. This sequence encodes CASSERGLGWDEQFF.

CDR3 sequence reads: CASSRGWTTTNEKLFF. The CDR3 DNA sequence: TGTGCCAGCAGCCGTGGGTGGACAACAACTAATGAAAAACTGTTTTTT. The chain recombines TRBV28 with TRBJ1-4; D may be TRBD1 (5 bases). The CDR3 has 16 amino acids. Trimming left V 6 bases short and J 0 bases short, with 14 bases between. Per germline, CDR1 MDHEN and CDR2 SYDVKM. The variable domain in full, with the rest retrieved from reference TRBV28 and TRBJ1-4, is DVKVTQSSRYLVKRTGEKVFLECVQDMDHENMFWYRQDPGLGLRLIYFSYDVKMKEKGDIPEGYSVSREKKERFSLILESASTNQTSMYLCASSRGWTTTNEKLFFGSGTQLSVL.

This clone was counted once. The V call is TRBV3-1 (or the pseudogene TRBV3-2), the J call TRBJ2-7; 10 bases fit TRBD1. The CDR3 loop spans 15 amino acids. The ends lost 4 bases at V and 6 bases at J; junction bases unmatched: 9. Germline V gene lookup returns CDR1 LGHDT and CDR2 YNNKEL (reference sequence). CDR3 amino acids: CASSPSGDRGGEQYF. CDR3 bases: TGTGCCAGCAGCCCCAGTGGGGACAGGGGAGGCGAGCAGTACTTC.

J is TRBJ2-7 and V is TRBV21-1; TRBD2, the table's D call, lacks a check against the DNA. TRBV21-1 has pseudogene status. CDR3 length: 14 amino acids. The CDR3 is CASRLTSVRGEQYF. The DNA of the CDR3 is TGTGCCAGCAGACTTACTAGCGTAAGGGGTGAGCAGTACTTC.

This rearrangement joins TRBV6-5 to TRBJ1-6; D may be TRBD1 (5 bases). Trimming cost V 2 bases and J 8 bases, with 13 bases left between them. Germline assignment: CDR1 MNHEY and CDR2 SVGAGI. The CDR3 spans 15 residues. The CDR3: CASSYRGDSDSPLHF. DNA of the CDR3: TGTGCCAGCAGTTACCGGGGGGATTCAGATTCACCCCTCCACTTT.

This sequence joins TRBV5-4 and TRBJ2-7; D gene uncertain. CDR1 is SGHNT and CDR2 is YYREEE in the germline V gene (reference sequence). Deletions cut 0 bases from V and 4 bases from J, with 2 bases between. The CDR3 loop spans 11 amino acids. CDR3 sequence: CASSLAYEQYF. CDR3 bases: TGTGCCAGCAGCTTGGCGTACGAGCAGTACTTC.

The chain carries TRBV3-1 (or the pseudogene TRBV3-2) and TRBJ2-3, with D maybe TRBD2 (7 bases). CDR3 size: 18 residues. V was pared by 4 bases and J by 0 bases, with 20 bases between. Germline values: CDR1 LGHDT, CDR2 YNNKEL (reference sequence). This chain's CDR3 is CASSRLATAGHSTDTQYF. The CDR3 DNA sequence: TGTGCCAGCAGCCGGTTAGCGACAGCGGGACATAGCACAGATACGCAGTATTTT.